Shown below are 22 T cell receptor beta chains from a single sample sequenced in a study of T cells in Graves' hyperthyroidism and ophthalmopathy. There were TCR beta CDR3 regions amplified from RNA transcripts. HTBI primers were used for first-round RT-PCR of the TCR CDR3. TCRdb passed the multiplex PCR reads through MiXCR, listing each CDR3 protein once. The data contain roughly 710,000 distinct CDR3 sequences, just over 35% of them seen just once; the ten biggest clones take up around 29%. What was sequenced was blood. Receptors were obtained from a middle-aged woman with Graves' hyperthyroidism.

This clonotype has at least ten counts. V and J are TRBV24-1 and TRBJ1-1, with D possibly TRBD1 on 6 matching bases. The CDR3 has 12 residues. Trimming took 6 bases from V and 5 from J, leaving 9 bases between them. CDR1 and CDR2 (germline): KGHDR, SFDVKD. The CDR3 loop is CATSLGGTEAFF. In DNA form, the CDR3 reads TGTGCCACCAGTTTAGGGGGAACTGAAGCTTTCTTT.

The chain links TRBV7-9 to TRBJ2-7, with D perhaps matching TRBD2 (6 bases). Trimming cost V 3 bases and J 3 bases, with 15 bases left between them. CDR3 length equals 15 residues. Germline V lookup: CDR1 SEHNR, CDR2 FQNEAQ (reference sequence). This CDR3 is CASSFRLATNYEQYF. The CDR3 DNA sequence: TGTGCCAGCAGCTTCCGTCTAGCGACCAACTACGAGCAGTACTTC.

V usage is TRBV9 and J usage is TRBJ1-4, with no clear D. The germline CDR1 and CDR2 sequences are SGDLS and YYNGEE. V was pared by 4 bases and J by 5 bases, with 15 bases between. The CDR3 is made up of 15 amino acids. The CDR3 protein is CASSLDGGRNEKLFF. The DNA of the CDR3 is TGTGCCAGCAGCTTGGATGGAGGAAGGAATGAAAAACTGTTTTTT.

The V and J genes are TRBV5-8 and TRBJ2-7; 10 positions match TRBD1. The J segment lost 4 bases and the V segment lost 5 bases, leaving 6 bases of the junction unmatched. This CDR3 is built from 14 residues. Germline CDR1 is SGHTS and CDR2 is YDEGEE. The CDR3 sequence is CASRRTGGAYEQYF. The DNA for the CDR3 is TGTGCCAGCAGACGGACAGGGGGGGCGTACGAGCAGTACTTC.

This clonotype showed up just a few times. The J gene is TRBJ2-5, the V gene TRBV14; D gene uncertain. CDR1 and CDR2 from the germline V gene are SGHDN and FVKESK. The CDR3 has 16 amino acids. V gave up 3 bases and J gave up 1 base, with 15 bases separating them. In DNA, the CDR3 is TGTGCCAGCAGCCATATCCTAAGGACGGCCCAAGAGACCCAGTACTTC. Translating it yields CASSHILRTAQETQYF.

This clonotype turned up a few times. V usage is TRBV7-2 and J usage is TRBJ1-1; 7 bases fit TRBD1. V was clipped by 1 base and J by 3 bases; unmatched bases: 5. The germline V gene has CDR1 SGHTA and CDR2 FQGNSA. The CDR3 covers 15 residues. CDR3 residues: CASSLVAGGDTEAFF. The CDR3 DNA reads as TGTGCCAGCAGCTTAGTCGCAGGGGGAGACACTGAAGCTTTCTTT.

This clonotype showed up just a few times. The chain carries TRBV6-5 and TRBJ1-1, with unresolved D. The length of the CDR3 is 13 residues. V was cut by 8 bases and J by 4 bases, with 14 bases left in between. Per germline, CDR1 MNHEY and CDR2 SVGAGI. The chain's CDR3 is CASETYRGTEAFF. DNA of the CDR3: TGTGCCAGCGAAACGTATCGAGGCACTGAAGCTTTCTTT.

This clonotype was recorded only once. V usage is TRBV19 and J usage is TRBJ2-1; D is ambiguous. This CDR3 spans 14 amino acids. The germline gives CDR1 LNHDA, CDR2 SQIVND (reference sequence). Between the trimmed V and J ends, which lost 3 bases and 8 bases, there was a span of 14 bases. As DNA, the CDR3 is TGTGCCAGTAGTATCCAGCTGGAAGTGGATGAGCAGTTCTTC. Translation: CASSIQLEVDEQFF. Using reference TRBV19 and TRBJ2-1 for the parts outside the CDR3, the full variable domain is DGGITQSPKYLFRKEGQNVTLSCEQNLNHDAMYWYRQDPGQGLRLIYYSQIVNDFQKGDIAEGYSVSREKKESFPLTVTSAQKNPTAFYLCASSIQLEVDEQFFGPGTRLTVL.

The chain uses TRBV10-3 and TRBJ2-3, with TRBD2 identical over 9 bases. The V gene end was trimmed by 4 bases and the J gene end by 2 bases; junction bases not matched to a gene: 4. This CDR3 is 15 amino acids long. Germline V gene sequence: CDR1 ENHRY, CDR2 SYGVKD. The CDR3 nucleotides are TGTGCCATCAGTGGACTAGCGGACAACACAGATACGCAGTATTTT. Translation: CAISGLADNTDTQYF.

This clonotype was counted a few times. The chain combines TRBV15 with TRBJ2-7; 7 nucleotides line up with TRBD1. CDR3 size: 16 residues. The trim removed 3 bases at V and 5 bases at J, leaving 13 bases unmatched. Germline CDR1 LNHNV, CDR2 YYDKDF (reference sequence). CDR3 DNA: TGTGCCACCAGCAGGTCCGTTACAGGGGCAAACGACGAGCAGTACTTC. Amino acid sequence: CATSRSVTGANDEQYF.

The table lists this clonotype with many counts. This chain links TRBV7-9 with TRBJ1-1; D is possibly TRBD1 (5 bases). Trimming removed 0 bases from V and 5 bases from J, with 13 bases in between. This CDR3 has 15 amino acids. Germline V gene lookup returns CDR1 SEHNR and CDR2 FQNEAQ (reference sequence). CDR3 DNA sequence: TGTGCCAGCAGCTTAGCGAATCGGGGCCGGACTGAAGCTTTCTTT. Residues: CASSLANRGRTEAFF.

The sample holds many counts of this clonotype. This chain joins TRBV25-1 and TRBJ1-2; no reliable D call. CDR3 length equals 14 residues. Germline V gives CDR1 MGHDK, CDR2 SYGVNS. V shed 1 base and J shed 1 base, with 7 bases lying between them. CDR3: CASSEFPSNYGYTF. For the CDR3, the DNA is TGTGCCAGCAGTGAATTCCCGAGTAACTATGGCTACACCTTC.

This clonotype was counted at least ten times. The chain couples TRBV29-1 to TRBJ2-6, with D perhaps being TRBD1 or TRBD2 (5 bases each). The CDR3 contains 14 residues. Germline loops: CDR1 SQVTM, CDR2 ANQGSEA. The V and J ends lost 0 bases and 2 bases respectively, with 5 bases between them. CDR3 bases: TGCAGCGTTGAAGAGGGGGCTGGGGCCAACGTCCTGACTTTC. Protein product: CSVEEGAGANVLTF.

The V gene is TRBV28, the J gene TRBJ2-7; 7 bases line up with TRBD2. After removal of 1 base from V and 9 bases from J, the junction contained 3 bases not matched to a gene. This CDR3 spans 12 amino acids. Per the germline V gene, CDR1 is MDHEN and CDR2 is SYDVKM. CDR3 DNA: TGTGCCAGCAGTTTATCTAGCGGAGGGCAGTACTTC. This codes for CASSLSSGGQYF.

Many counts were recorded for this clonotype. V gene TRBV7-9 combines with J gene TRBJ1-6; D uncertain. From germline, CDR1 is SEHNR and CDR2 FQNEAQ (reference sequence). V lost 5 bases to trimming and J lost 8 bases, with 10 bases between them. This CDR3 is 13 amino acids long. CDR3 DNA sequence: TGTGCCAGCAGCCCCGTAAGAGATTCACCCCTCCACTTT. As protein: CASSPVRDSPLHF.

A single count supports this clonotype. One end of the junction varies from germline; a read error may be responsible. V usage is TRBV7-2 and J usage is TRBJ1-4, with D unclear. The germline V gene has CDR1 SGHTA and CDR2 FQGNSA. This CDR3 comprises 13 residues. The CDR3 here is CASSFPENEELFF. As DNA, the CDR3 is TGTGCCAGCAGCTTTCCGGAAAATGAAGAACTGTTTTTT.

The sample holds a few counts of this clonotype. The CDR3 DNA reads TGTGCCAGCAGGGACCCGGGGACGGGTAAAGAGACCCAGTACTTC. As protein: CASRDPGTGKETQYF. The rearrangement joins TRBV6-1 to TRBJ2-5; either TRBD1 or TRBD2 may fit D (5 bases each). Germline V gene data show CDR1 as MNHNS and CDR2 as SASEGT. Trimming cost V 6 bases and J 3 bases, with 17 bases left between them. The CDR3 is 15 residues long.

There are many counts of this clonotype. CDR3 protein: CASSKDETQYF. CDR3 in DNA: TGCGCCAGCAGCAAGGATGAGACCCAGTACTTC. The chain joins TRBV5-1 to TRBJ2-5, with D unresolved. Germline V gene sequence: CDR1 SGHRS, CDR2 YFSETQ. The V and J ends lost 4 bases and 5 bases respectively, with 6 bases between them. The length of the CDR3 is 11 residues.

Turning to this clonotype: A much larger clone differs by one base, so this may be a read error. V is TRBV6-5 and J is TRBJ1-2; a possible D gene is TRBD1 (5 bases). Germline loops: CDR1 MNHEY, CDR2 SVGAGI. The length of the CDR3 is 13 residues. CDR3 nucleotide sequence: TGTGTCAGCAGTTATCTCTGGACATCCGGCTACACCTTC. Its translation is CVSSYLWTSGYTF.

This clonotype occurred many times. J is TRBJ2-7 and V is TRBV2; 8 positions match TRBD2. V trimming: 4 bases; J trimming: 4 bases; junction bases outside the gene matches: 0. Germline CDR1 and CDR2: SNHLY and FYNNEI. This CDR3 comprises 12 residues. The CDR3 loop reads CASSAGGYEQYF. CDR3 DNA: TGTGCCAGCAGTGCGGGAGGGTACGAGCAGTACTTC.

This clonotype appeared once. The CDR3 here is CASSPDTANTEAFF. The DNA of the CDR3 is TGTGCCAGCAGCCCGGACACCGCGAACACTGAAGCTTTCTTT. The chain uses TRBV11-2 and TRBJ1-1; TRBD1 is a possible D gene (5 bases). Germline V gene sequence: CDR1 SGHAT, CDR2 FQNNGV. With 5 bases removed from V and 1 base from J, the gap between germline ends came to 11 bases. CDR3 length: 14 residues.

In this sample, this clonotype turned up many times. CDR3 loop: CASSSLNYEQYF. CDR3 sequence (DNA): TGTGCCAGCAGTTCCCTTAACTACGAGCAGTACTTC. V usage is TRBV6-5 and J usage is TRBJ2-7; D is unresolved. The germline V and J ends were trimmed by 4 bases and 3 bases, with 7 bases remaining between them. CDR3 length equals 12 residues. CDR1 and CDR2 from the germline V gene are MNHEY and SVGAGI.